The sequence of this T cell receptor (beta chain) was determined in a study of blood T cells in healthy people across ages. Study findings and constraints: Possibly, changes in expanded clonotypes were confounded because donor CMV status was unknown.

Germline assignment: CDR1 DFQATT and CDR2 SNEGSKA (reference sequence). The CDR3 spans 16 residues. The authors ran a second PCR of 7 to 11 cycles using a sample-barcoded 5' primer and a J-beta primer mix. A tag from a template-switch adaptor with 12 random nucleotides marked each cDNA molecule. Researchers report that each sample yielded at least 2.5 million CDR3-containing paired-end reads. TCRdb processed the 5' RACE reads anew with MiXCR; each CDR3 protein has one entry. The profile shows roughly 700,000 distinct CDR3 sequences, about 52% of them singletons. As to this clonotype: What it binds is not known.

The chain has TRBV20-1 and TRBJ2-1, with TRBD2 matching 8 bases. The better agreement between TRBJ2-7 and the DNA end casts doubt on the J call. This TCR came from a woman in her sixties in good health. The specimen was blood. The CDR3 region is CSAATPGTRIYNEQYF. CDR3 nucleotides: TGCAGTGCTGCGACTCCCGGGACTAGGATTTACAATGAGCAGTACTTC.